These 16 T cell receptor beta chains originate from one sample sequenced in a study of early T cells in non-severe SARS-CoV-2 infection. Using its own MiXCR run on the 5' RACE reads, TCRdb lists one record per CDR3 protein. Among 30,000 to 40,000 distinct CDR3 sequences listed, roughly 7.1% were seen once. The sample was whole blood, taken at baseline. The receptors were gathered from an adult who was a healthcare worker with PCR-confirmed SARS-CoV-2 infection or an uninfected control (not recorded which).

This clonotype was seen many times. The gene calls are TRBV5-1 and TRBJ2-2, with D hard to call. With 4 bases removed from V and 2 bases from J, the gap between germline ends came to 3 bases. The CDR3 length is 12 residues. Germline V gene lookup returns CDR1 SGHRS and CDR2 YFSETQ. CDR3 bases: TGCGCCAGCAGCCTTAACACCGGGGAGCTGTTTTTT. Translating gives CASSLNTGELFF.

This clonotype is medium-sized within its sample. CDR3: CASSQGPGYEQYF. The CDR3 region has the DNA TGCGCCAGCAGCCAAGGTCCCGGCTACGAGCAGTACTTC. The chain is built from TRBV4-1 and TRBJ2-7; D is ambiguous. The CDR3 is 13 amino acids. Germline V gives CDR1 MGHRA, CDR2 YSYEKL. With 1 base removed from V and 3 bases from J, the gap between germline ends came to 7 bases.

The table lists this clonotype with many counts. The chain carries TRBV29-1 and TRBJ2-7, with 14 bases that match TRBD2. In germline, CDR1 is SQVTM, CDR2 ANQGSEA. This CDR3 contains 15 residues. Trimming removed 5 bases from V and 7 bases from J; junction bases left unmatched: 10. The CDR3 loop is CSVPGTSGRTGEQYF. CDR3 in DNA: TGCAGCGTTCCGGGGACTAGCGGGAGAACGGGTGAGCAGTACTTC.

This clonotype was seen only a few times. J is TRBJ1-1 and V is TRBV21-1; the table's D gene call, TRBD1, was not cross checked with the DNA. TRBV21-1 is marked as a pseudogene. The CDR3 runs 15 residues. The CDR3 bases are TGTGCCAGCAGCAAAAGGAGGGCAGGGGGGACTGAAGCTTTCTTT. Residues: CASSKRRAGGTEAFF.

This clonotype has more than one count but fewer than ten. The DNA for the CDR3 is TGTGCCAGTAGAAAGGGGACTAGCGGAGGTTCCTACGAGCAGTACTTC. It encodes CASRKGTSGGSYEQYF. This chain links TRBV19 with TRBJ2-7; 11 nucleotides agree with TRBD2. Germline CDR1 LNHDA, CDR2 SQIVND (reference sequence). Germline trimming cut 6 bases from V and 1 base from J; bases unmatched to any gene: 8. This CDR3 has 16 amino acids.

Ten or more counts support this clonotype. This chain links TRBV6-4 with TRBJ2-3; 8 bases are shared with TRBD2. Germline CDR1 MRHNA, CDR2 SNTAGT. There are 15 residues in the CDR3. J gave up 6 bases and V 4 bases, and 9 bases lay outside the gene matches. CDR3 in DNA: TGTGCCAGCAGTGTTACGGGAGGGCCAAGGGATACGCAGTATTTT. Encoded protein: CASSVTGGPRDTQYF.

This clonotype was observed a few times. The CDR3 reads CASSSIDNYNEQFF. The CDR3 nucleotides read TGTGCCAGCAGCTCCATCGACAACTACAATGAGCAGTTCTTC. This chain links TRBV7-2 with TRBJ2-1; the D is unclear. The CDR3 sequence is 14 residues long. CDR1 is SGHTA and CDR2 is FQGNSA in the germline V gene. Trimming stripped 4 bases from V and 3 bases from J, with 10 bases between.

This clonotype was seen many times. The J gene is TRBJ2-5, the V gene TRBV7-2; D unclear. Germline CDR1 reads SGHTA; CDR2 reads FQGNSA. V was pared by 4 bases and J by 1 base, with 4 bases between. The CDR3 covers 12 residues. CDR3 nucleotide sequence: TGTGCCAGCAGCTCGGGCCAAGAGACCCAGTACTTC. This codes for CASSSGQETQYF.

This clonotype is medium-sized (0.01 to 0.1%). This rearrangement joins TRBV7-6 to TRBJ2-3, with D unresolved. Trimming cost V 5 bases and J 4 bases, with 10 bases left between them. The CDR3 extends over 13 amino acids. Germline-derived CDR1 and CDR2 are SGHVS and FNYEAQ. The CDR3 DNA reads as TGTGCCAGCAGCCGTAACAGCGCAGATACGCAGTATTTT. Amino acid sequence: CASSRNSADTQYF.

The sample holds many counts of this clonotype. The genes are TRBV7-9 and TRBJ2-3; the D call may be TRBD1 or TRBD2 (6 bases each). The CDR3 length is 13 residues. Trimming took 4 bases from V and 4 from J, leaving 9 bases between them. Germline V CDR1 and CDR2: SEHNR, FQNEAQ (reference sequence). CDR3 DNA: TGTGCCAGCAGCTCCCGGGGGCCAGATACGCAGTATTTT. Translating it yields CASSSRGPDTQYF.

This clonotype showed up many times. The gene calls are TRBV5-1 and TRBJ2-7; TRBD1 matches 9 bases. V trimming: 4 bases; J trimming: 5 bases; junction bases outside the gene matches: 7. Germline V CDR1 and CDR2: SGHRS, YFSETQ. This CDR3 comprises 14 residues. CDR3 sequence reads: CASSPRTGEDEQYF. The CDR3 DNA reads as TGCGCCAGCAGCCCGAGGACAGGGGAGGACGAGCAGTACTTC.

The table lists this clonotype with many counts. The rearrangement links TRBV12-3 or TRBV12-4 to TRBJ1-2; D is unclear. Trimming took 3 bases from V and 7 from J, leaving 9 bases between them. This CDR3 is 12 amino acids long. This chain's CDR3 is CASSFRKGGYTF. As DNA, the CDR3 is TGTGCCAGCAGTTTCAGGAAGGGTGGCTACACCTTC.

The chain combines TRBV20-1 with TRBJ2-5, with TRBD1 matching 11 bases. The CDR3 is 15 amino acids. V lost 3 bases, J lost 0 bases, and 3 bases stayed unmatched. Germline V gene data show CDR1 as DFQATT and CDR2 as SNEGSKA (reference sequence). Written as DNA, the CDR3 is TGCAGTGCTAGTGGGGGACAGGGGGACCAAGAGACCCAGTACTTC. It encodes CSASGGQGDQETQYF.

In this sample, this clonotype turned up many times. The CDR3: CASSLSPPHGWFSYNSPLHF. CDR3 coding DNA: TGTGCCAGCAGTTTATCCCCCCCGCACGGTTGGTTCTCCTATAATTCACCCCTCCACTTT. The rearrangement links TRBV27 to TRBJ1-6; no clear D gene. The CDR3 is 20 amino acids. From germline, CDR1 is MNHEY and CDR2 SMNVEV (reference sequence). V was shortened by 0 bases and J by 0 bases, with 18 bases between the two germline ends.

This clonotype was seen repeatedly, ten times or more. The gene calls are TRBV12-3 or TRBV12-4 and TRBJ2-2, with TRBD1 matching over 7 bases. With 5 bases clipped from V and 1 base from J, the junction kept 7 bases outside the gene matches. The CDR3 is made up of 16 amino acids. CDR3: CASSPQGGGNTGELFF. In DNA form, the CDR3 reads TGTGCCAGCAGTCCCCAAGGGGGCGGGAACACCGGGGAGCTGTTTTTT.

The chain is built from TRBV27 and TRBJ1-2, with D perhaps matching TRBD1 (5 bases). This CDR3 contains 16 residues. V lost 0 bases and J 4 bases, leaving 15 bases between the germline ends. CDR1 is MNHEY, CDR2 SMNVEV, per germline (reference sequence). In DNA form, the CDR3 reads TGTGCCAGCAGTTTATCGGGAGGGGAGATGGGCTATGGCTACACCTTC. It encodes CASSLSGGEMGYGYTF.